The subject of this entry is one TCR beta chain. These data belong to a study of cytomegalovirus exposure and HLA in healthy donors. Germline CDR1 SNHLY, CDR2 FYNNEI. With 2 bases removed from V and 4 bases from J, the gap between germline ends came to 9 bases. There are 13 residues in the CDR3. The PCR was carried out with 60 Vbeta primers and 13 Jbeta primers. Only in-frame clones appear in the TCRdb table, and some are missing; sequencing was by immunoSEQ multiplex PCR. The repertoire holds 90,000 to 150,000 clones, 81% seen once, with 2.2% in the top ten. V and J are TRBV2 and TRBJ2-7; D is perhaps TRBD1 (5 bases). The clonotype originates from a woman between 40 and 50 years old in good health and CMV-seronegative. The sequenced material came from PBMCs. The CDR3 spells CASSEITGYEQYF. The CDR3 DNA follows: TGTGCCAGCAGTGAAATTACAGGTTACGAGCAGTACTTC.